This T cell receptor beta chain was identified during a study of OX40 agonist ivuxolimab in advanced cancers. Notes on the research overall: The costimulatory receptor OX40 (CD134) was targeted by ivuxolimab, a fully human IgG2 agonistic monoclonal antibody. Intravenous ivuxolimab was administered to patients every 2 weeks at six dose levels: 0.01, 0.1, 0.3, 1.5, 3 and 10 mg/kg. Of the 50 to 55 patients in dose escalation, some 20 had hepatocellular carcinoma, approximately 15 had melanoma, 9 had renal cell carcinoma and 9 had head and neck cancer. A male proportion of nearly 85% and a mean age of approximately 60 years, ranging from about 23 to 79, were recorded for the dose-escalation cohort. Patients were allowed to have had prior anti-PD-1, anti-PD-L1 or anti-CTLA-4 therapy, and about 40% of the dose-escalation patients had been treated with checkpoint inhibitors. Partial responses occurred in three dose-escalation patients: two with cutaneous melanoma and one with hepatocellular carcinoma. Peripheral TCRbeta sequencing aimed to test whether ivuxolimab altered TCR sequence diversity and caused clonal T-cell expansion. The monotherapy dose-escalation portion (N ≈ 50 patients) of the phase I ivuxolimab trial is reported in the paper.

To sequence the TCRbeta CDR3 region, genomic DNA was isolated from the sorted cells. The immunoSEQ Assay was used for sequencing of TCRbeta CDR3 regions. TCRdb stores this immuneACCESS table with in-frame sequences only. Part of the clones is absent; in the studies checked, under half of the shortfall reflects unresolved V genes, and no reason is known for the rest. This sample gives some 80,000 clones in total; nearly 95% of them show up just once. Jointly, the top ten make up approximately 20% of the sample. The CDR3 holds 13 amino acids from the cysteine to the phenylalanine. Kept here is only the CDR3 DNA, which spans 39 bases and is read in frame from base 1. The trim is 2 bases for V and 4 bases for J, with a gap of 6 bases between the germline ends. CDR1 and CDR2, looked up from the germline V gene (reference sequence), are MNHEY and SMNVEV. Points the paper makes about the study in general: The antigen specificity of the peripheral T cells that underwent clonal expansion was not determined. After ivuxolimab, expanded clones were on average more numerous among CD8+ T cells than among CD4+ T cells. Partial responders in the 0.1-3.0 mg/kg groups had among the lowest normalized peripheral clonal expansion, especially among CD8+ T cells. At doses from 0.1 to 3.0 mg/kg, clonal expansion was seen in both CD4+ and CD8+ blood T cells between baseline and week 6. Low levels of normalized T-cell clonal expansion were also seen in some nonresponding patients.

The trial excluded patients who had a history of autoimmune disease or who were on systemic immunosuppression. Peripheral blood for TCR sequencing was drawn from every dose cohort at baseline, at cycle 4 day 1 and at cycle 7 day 1. Samples were obtained from an open-label, multicenter, first-in-human phase I dose-escalation trial of ivuxolimab. Adults with locally advanced or metastatic melanoma, renal cell carcinoma, hepatocellular carcinoma or head and neck squamous cell carcinoma were enrolled in the trial. CD4+ and CD8+ T cells were sorted separately from peripheral blood before TCR sequencing. The table lists this clone with a few counts. No cognate antigen has been identified for it. No per-base quality is available; no much larger clone lies one base away.

Material: CD4+ or CD8+ T cells sorted from blood, obtained in a trial of the OX40 agonist ivuxolimab. The rearranged chain carries TRBV27 and TRBJ1-5; no confident D gene assignment can be made. The clonotype was recovered from an adult with an advanced solid tumor such as melanoma, head and neck, liver or kidney cancer. The CDR3 region has the sequence CASSLGPNQPQHF. The DNA reads as follows: TGTGCCAGCAGTTTAGGGCCAAATCAGCCCCAGCATTTT.